Below, 23 T cell receptor beta chains from the same sample are listed, as sequenced in a study of spatial heterogeneity in lung cancer (dated by TCRdb to the late 2010s). The library was obtained by 5' RACE. Sequencing instrument: NextSeq 500. The public reads were run again by TCRdb, first through fastp at Q25 and then through MiXCR, and only productive beta chains were kept. Rows matching on CDR3 protein sequence are summarized as one entry with the most common DNA and genes. This sample holds some 120,000 distinct CDR3 sequences; 12% were observed only once. 16% of the sample rests with the top ten. The time point label, as the study defines it: blood at routine non-recurrence follow-up after resection. TCR sequencing used whole RNA extracted from tumor and nontumor lung tissue, or from cryopreserved PBMC samples, without cell sorting. This sample comprised PBMCs, obtained at follow-up. The receptors come from a male donor with early-stage non-small cell lung cancer.

The gene calls are TRBV2 and TRBJ2-1; 10 bases fit TRBD2. The length of the CDR3 is 15 residues. V shed 4 bases, J shed 6 bases, and the junction held 6 bases outside the gene matches. Looked up from germline, CDR1 is SNHLY and CDR2 is FYNNEI. The CDR3 sequence: CASSASGGLPNEQFF. The DNA of the CDR3 is TGTGCCAGCAGTGCTAGCGGGGGCCTCCCCAATGAGCAGTTCTTC.

This clonotype has at least ten counts. The rearrangement links TRBV5-1 to TRBJ1-6; D is unresolved. CDR1 is SGHRS and CDR2 is YFSETQ in the germline V gene. The CDR3 has 15 amino acids. V was pared by 0 bases and J by 10 bases, with 14 bases between. Here the CDR3 DNA reads TGCGCCAGCAGCTTGGATCTGGGCGCAAGCTCACCCCTCCACTTT. Translating it yields CASSLDLGASSPLHF.

The J gene is TRBJ2-5, the V gene TRBV5-6; 9 bases agree with TRBD2. CDR1 SGHDT and CDR2 YYEEEE come from the germline V gene. The ends lost 4 bases at V and 7 bases at J; junction bases unmatched: 14. The CDR3 extends over 16 amino acids. CDR3 sequence: CASSGSGGTLRLTQYF. The CDR3 DNA reads as TGTGCCAGCAGCGGTAGCGGGGGTACACTTAGGTTGACCCAGTACTTC.

The chain uses TRBV12-3 or TRBV12-4 and TRBJ1-3; D is possibly TRBD1 (5 bases). This CDR3 spans 15 amino acids. V was shortened by 6 bases and J by 0 bases, with 12 bases between the two germline ends. The CDR3 sequence: CASRPRVFSGNTIYF. The DNA of the CDR3 is TGTGCCAGCAGGCCCAGGGTCTTCTCTGGAAACACCATATATTTT.

A few counts support this clonotype. J is TRBJ2-3 and V is TRBV7-9; the D gene could be TRBD1 or TRBD2 (5 bases each). The CDR3 loop spans 16 amino acids. Looked up from germline, CDR1 is SEHNR and CDR2 is FQNEAQ (reference sequence). Trimming cost V 0 bases and J 0 bases, with 10 bases left between them. The CDR3 DNA follows: TGTGCCAGCAGCTTAGCGGGGACCTCTAGCACAGATACGCAGTATTTT. Protein: CASSLAGTSSTDTQYF.

In regard to this clonotype: A much larger clone differs by one base, so this may be a read error. This rearrangement joins TRBV6-1 to TRBJ1-3; 7 positions agree with TRBD1. The CDR3 totals 16 residues. V shed 8 bases and J 4 bases; nucleotides not matched to a gene: 14. Germline values: CDR1 MNHNS, CDR2 SASEGT. CDR3: CASGASPTGSGNTIYF. In DNA form, the CDR3 reads TGTGCCAGCGGTGCCTCCCCGACAGGGAGCGGAAACACCATATATTTT.

J is TRBJ1-2 and V is TRBV25-1, with D hard to call. This CDR3 region has 13 residues. Between the trimmed V and J ends, which lost 2 bases and 1 base, there was a span of 5 bases. Germline-derived CDR1 and CDR2 are MGHDK and SYGVNS. The CDR3, as DNA: TGTGCCAGCAGTGAAGACTTTAACTATGGCTACACCTTC. Translating gives CASSEDFNYGYTF.

This clonotype was seen only a few times. This chain connects TRBV6-4 to TRBJ1-5, with D uncertain. The CDR3 loop spans 15 amino acids. The germline V gene has CDR1 MRHNA and CDR2 SNTAGT. Between the trimmed V and J ends, which lost 3 bases and 2 bases, there was a span of 11 bases. The DNA for the CDR3 is TGTGCCAGCAGTGAAGTTGCGTCCGGCAATCAGCCCCAGCATTTT. Translation gives CASSEVASGNQPQHF.

This chain joins TRBV7-9 and TRBJ2-7; 8 nucleotides align to TRBD1. Germline CDR1 reads SEHNR; CDR2 reads FQNEAQ (reference sequence). The CDR3 sequence is 16 residues long. With V trimmed by 3 bases and J by 2 bases, 9 bases remained unmatched. In DNA form, the CDR3 reads TGTGCCAGCAGCTTCGGTGGGACAGGACCTACCTACGAGCAGTACTTC. It codes for CASSFGGTGPTYEQYF.

The table lists this clonotype with many counts. The chain carries TRBV28 and TRBJ2-2; the D call may be TRBD1 or TRBD2 (5 bases each). Germline loops: CDR1 MDHEN, CDR2 SYDVKM. The CDR3 runs to 15 residues. Deletions cut 3 bases from V and 0 bases from J, with 8 bases between. CDR3 region: CASSFGGPNTGELFF. The CDR3 DNA is TGTGCCAGCAGTTTTGGGGGACCGAACACCGGGGAGCTGTTTTTT.

The J gene is TRBJ2-5, the V gene TRBV25-1; perhaps TRBD2 as D (7 bases). The CDR3 has 14 amino acids. V lost 6 bases and J 2 bases, leaving 13 bases between the germline ends. Germline V CDR1 and CDR2: MGHDK, SYGVNS. The CDR3 reads CASRLGGRQETQYF. Written as DNA, the CDR3 is TGTGCCAGCAGGCTCGGGGGGCGTCAAGAGACCCAGTACTTC.

This clonotype has at least ten counts. V is TRBV30 and J is TRBJ2-2, with 9 nucleotides matching TRBD2. Trimming removed 2 bases from V and 5 bases from J; junction bases left unmatched: 9. CDR1 is GTSNPN and CDR2 is SVGIG in the germline V gene (reference sequence). This CDR3 contains 16 residues. The CDR3 DNA follows: TGTGCCTGGAGTCTAGCGGGAACCCTGGGTACCGGGGAGCTGTTTTTT. Translated, it gives CAWSLAGTLGTGELFF.

In this sample, this clonotype turned up a few times. The chain uses TRBV19 and TRBJ2-3; D might be TRBD2 (5 bases). The CDR3 is 14 residues long. V lost 4 bases and J 4 bases, leaving 12 bases between the germline ends. Germline V gene data show CDR1 as LNHDA and CDR2 as SQIVND (reference sequence). The CDR3 loop reads CASSTQGGADTQYF. In DNA, the CDR3 is TGTGCCAGTAGTACTCAAGGAGGCGCAGATACGCAGTATTTT.

The chain carries TRBV3-1 and TRBJ2-3; D gene uncertain. Between the trimmed V and J ends, which lost 4 bases and 4 bases, there was a span of 12 bases. Germline CDR1 and CDR2: LGHDT and YNNKEL (reference sequence). This CDR3 has 14 residues. The CDR3, as DNA: TGTGCCAGCAGCCCCGGTTACAGCGCAGATACGCAGTATTTT. This encodes CASSPGYSADTQYF.

The chain combines TRBV20-1 with TRBJ2-3; 10 bases are shared with TRBD2. V dropped 5 bases and J dropped 7; count of bases not matched to a gene: 9. CDR1 is DFQATT and CDR2 is SNEGSKA in the germline V gene (reference sequence). The CDR3 sequence is 14 residues long. This chain's CDR3 is CSAFLTSGLNTQYF. The CDR3 DNA follows: TGCAGTGCTTTTCTGACTAGCGGGCTAAATACGCAGTATTTT.

This clonotype was seen a handful of times. The CDR3 here is CASSLGTAYEQYF. CDR3 bases: TGTGCCAGCAGCTTGGGGACAGCCTACGAGCAGTACTTC. The chain combines TRBV11-2 with TRBJ2-7; 7 bases map to TRBD1. Germline assignment: CDR1 SGHAT and CDR2 FQNNGV. Trimming took 3 bases from V and 2 from J; bases not matched to a gene: 1. CDR3 length equals 13 residues.

The CDR3 nucleotides read TGTGCCAGCTCACCACCGGCTAGCGGGGGGTCCGAGCAGTACTTC. Its translation: CASSPPASGGSEQYF. The chain carries TRBV18 and TRBJ2-7; 11 bases agree with TRBD2. The V gene's germline CDR1 is KGHSH and CDR2 LQKENI. The CDR3 length is 15 residues. V gave up 0 bases and J gave up 6 bases; unmatched junction bases: 4.

J is TRBJ1-4 and V is TRBV5-6; perhaps TRBD1 as D (6 bases). The V gene's germline CDR1 is SGHDT and CDR2 YYEEEE. The CDR3 is made up of 15 amino acids. Deletions cut 2 bases from V and 5 bases from J, with 13 bases between. The CDR3 region is CASSFTDSRNEKLFF. The DNA of the CDR3 is TGTGCCAGCAGCTTTACGGACAGCAGGAATGAAAAACTGTTTTTT.

J is TRBJ2-5 and V is TRBV2, with D possibly being TRBD1 (5 bases). The CDR3 runs 13 residues. Germline lookup yields CDR1 SNHLY and CDR2 FYNNEI. V was trimmed by 8 bases and J by 1 base, leaving 11 bases between them. CDR3 bases: TGTGCCAGCGGACATCCGATCCAAGAGACCCAGTACTTC. As protein: CASGHPIQETQYF. Complete variable domain (other parts from reference TRBV2 and TRBJ2-5): EPEVTQTPSHQVTQMGQEVILRCVPISNHLYFYWYRQILGQKVEFLVSFYNNEISEKSEIFDDQFSVERPDGSNFTLKIRSTKLEDSAMYFCASGHPIQETQYFGPGTRLLVL.

The CDR3 nucleotides read TGTGCCAGCTCACCAAGAGGGACTAGCGCCGGGGAGCTGTTTTTT. The encoded protein is CASSPRGTSAGELFF. V and J are TRBV18 and TRBJ2-2, with 10 bases fitting TRBD2. The V gene end was trimmed by 2 bases and the J gene end by 6 bases; junction bases not matched to a gene: 3. Germline CDR1 and CDR2: KGHSH and LQKENI. There are 15 residues in the CDR3. Filled out from reference TRBV18 and TRBJ2-2, the complete variable domain reads NAGVMQNPRHLVRRRGQEARLRCSPMKGHSHVYWYRQLPEEGLKFMVYLQKENIIDESGMPKERFSAEFPKEGPSILRIQQVVRGDSAAYFCASSPRGTSAGELFFGEGSRLTVL.

In this sample, this clonotype turned up a few times. The J gene is TRBJ1-2, the V gene TRBV29-1; the D gene is possibly TRBD1 (5 bases). V gave up 3 bases and J gave up 6 bases, with 8 bases separating them. CDR1 and CDR2 from the germline V gene are SQVTM and ANQGSEA. CDR3 length equals 11 residues. The CDR3 bases are TGCAGCGTTGAGGAGGGGAATGGCTACACCTTC. This gives the protein CSVEEGNGYTF.

This clonotype has just a few counts. V and J are TRBV28 and TRBJ2-3; possibly TRBD1 for D (6 bases). Germline assignment: CDR1 MDHEN and CDR2 SYDVKM. This CDR3 region has 18 residues. V lost 4 bases and J 6 bases, leaving 26 bases between the germline ends. The CDR3 DNA sequence: TGTGCCAGCAGTTCTAAGGCCCAATGGCAGGGGATATCCGATACGCAGTATTTT. Translated: CASSSKAQWQGISDTQYF.

This clonotype has at least ten counts. The gene calls are TRBV7-2 and TRBJ1-4; D remains unclear. CDR1 is SGHTA, CDR2 FQGNSA, per germline. Trimming took 3 bases from V and 0 from J, leaving 8 bases between them. CDR3 length: 15 residues. As DNA, the CDR3 is TGTGCCAGCAGCTTCCGGGCTACAACTAATGAAAAACTGTTTTTT. Translated: CASSFRATTNEKLFF.